This T cell receptor beta chain is drawn from a study of blood T cell repertoires in COVID-19. Study as a whole: Nucleic acid was either cDNA or gDNA, and it came from T cells, B-cell-depleted T cells, or PBMCs.

In the original analysis: Quantification of nucleated cells was approximated via reference gene primer amplification. Generated by immunoSEQ multiplex PCR, the TCRdb table keeps only in-frame clones and is missing some. That table furnishes V, J and clone size, whereas the DNA furnished D and trimming. The table shows about 210,000 clones, with 84% occurring only once. The CDR3 covers 14 residues. Germline V gene sequence: CDR1 LNHDA, CDR2 SQIVND (reference sequence). V trimming: 8 bases; J trimming: 0 bases; junction bases outside the gene matches: 5. The J gene is TRBJ1-2, the V gene TRBV19; 8 bases map to TRBD1. Source material: peripheral blood. This clonotype originated in a woman in her fifties or sixties with active or convalescent COVID-19. Here the CDR3 DNA reads TGTGCCAGTGTAGACAGGGGAGCTAACTATGGCTACACCTTC. Translation: CASVDRGANYGYTF.